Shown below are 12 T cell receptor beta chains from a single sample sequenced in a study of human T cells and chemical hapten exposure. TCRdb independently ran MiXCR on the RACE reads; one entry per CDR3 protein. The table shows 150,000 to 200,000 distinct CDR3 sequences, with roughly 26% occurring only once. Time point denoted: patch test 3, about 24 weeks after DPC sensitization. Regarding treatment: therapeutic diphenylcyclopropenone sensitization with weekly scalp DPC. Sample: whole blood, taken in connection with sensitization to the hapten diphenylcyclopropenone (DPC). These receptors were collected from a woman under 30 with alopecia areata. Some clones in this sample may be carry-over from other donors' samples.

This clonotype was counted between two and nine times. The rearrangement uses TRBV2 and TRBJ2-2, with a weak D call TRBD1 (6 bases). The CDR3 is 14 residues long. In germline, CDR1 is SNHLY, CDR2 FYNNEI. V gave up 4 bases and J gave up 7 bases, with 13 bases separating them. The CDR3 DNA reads TGTGCCAGCAGTGTGGGGGCCTACGACGGGGAGCTGTTTTTT. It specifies CASSVGAYDGELFF.

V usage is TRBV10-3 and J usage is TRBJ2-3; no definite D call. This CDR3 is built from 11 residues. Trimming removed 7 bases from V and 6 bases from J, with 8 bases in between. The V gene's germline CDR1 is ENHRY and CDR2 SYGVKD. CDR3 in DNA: TGTGCCATCACTGCGGAGGATACGCAGTATTTT. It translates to CAITAEDTQYF.

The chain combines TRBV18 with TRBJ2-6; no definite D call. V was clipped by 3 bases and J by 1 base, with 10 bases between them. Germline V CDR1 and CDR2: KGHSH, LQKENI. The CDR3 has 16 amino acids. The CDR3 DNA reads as TGTGCCAGCTCACCCTCCGGACGTTCTGGGGCCAACGTCCTGACTTTC. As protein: CASSPSGRSGANVLTF.

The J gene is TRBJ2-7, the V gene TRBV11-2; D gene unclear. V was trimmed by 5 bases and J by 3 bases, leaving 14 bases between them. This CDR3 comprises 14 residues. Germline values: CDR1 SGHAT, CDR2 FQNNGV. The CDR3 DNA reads TGTGCCAGCAGCCTCCCGGGTAGTGTCTACGAGCAGTACTTC. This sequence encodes CASSLPGSVYEQYF. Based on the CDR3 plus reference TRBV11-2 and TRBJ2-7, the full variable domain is EAGVAQSPRYKIIEKRQSVAFWCNPISGHATLYWYQQILGQGPKLLIQFQNNGVVDDSQLPKDRFSAERLKGVDSTLKIQPAKLEDSAVYLCASSLPGSVYEQYFGPGTRLTVT.

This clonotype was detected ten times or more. Here the CDR3 DNA reads TGTGCCAGTAGTATAGATGAGATCGGGGAGCTGTTTTTT. This gives the protein CASSIDEIGELFF. The chain has TRBV19 and TRBJ2-2; D ambiguous. CDR1 and CDR2 from the germline V gene are LNHDA and SQIVND (reference sequence). The CDR3 contains 13 residues. Trimming took 0 bases from V and 7 from J, leaving 6 bases between them.

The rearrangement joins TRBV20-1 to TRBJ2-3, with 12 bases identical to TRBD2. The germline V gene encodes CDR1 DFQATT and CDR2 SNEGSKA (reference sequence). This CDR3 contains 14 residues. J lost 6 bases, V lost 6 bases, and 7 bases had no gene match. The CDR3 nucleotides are TGCAGTGCCCAGACTAGCGGGAGATGGGATACGCAGTATTTT. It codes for CSAQTSGRWDTQYF.

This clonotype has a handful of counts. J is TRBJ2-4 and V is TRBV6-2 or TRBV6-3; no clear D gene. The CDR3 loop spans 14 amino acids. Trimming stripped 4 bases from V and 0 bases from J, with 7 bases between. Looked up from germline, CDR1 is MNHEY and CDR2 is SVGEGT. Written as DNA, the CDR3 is TGTGCCAGCAGTTTCGCTGGAGCCAAAAACATTCAGTACTTC. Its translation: CASSFAGAKNIQYF.

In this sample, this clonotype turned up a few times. This CDR3 reads CASKIGDNYEQYF. The CDR3 nucleotides read TGTGCCAGCAAGATCGGGGACAACTACGAGCAGTACTTC. The rearrangement joins TRBV2 to TRBJ2-7; D is perhaps TRBD1 (6 bases). Germline-derived CDR1 and CDR2 are SNHLY and FYNNEI. The germline V and J ends were trimmed by 7 bases and 3 bases, with 13 bases remaining between them. The CDR3 is made up of 13 amino acids.

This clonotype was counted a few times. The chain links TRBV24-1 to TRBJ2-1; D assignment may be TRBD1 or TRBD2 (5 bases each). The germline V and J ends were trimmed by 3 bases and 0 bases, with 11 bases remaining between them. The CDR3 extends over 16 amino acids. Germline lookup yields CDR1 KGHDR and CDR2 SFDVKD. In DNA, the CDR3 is TGTGCCACCAGTGATGCTGCAGGGAGCTCCTACAATGAGCAGTTCTTC. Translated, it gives CATSDAAGSSYNEQFF.

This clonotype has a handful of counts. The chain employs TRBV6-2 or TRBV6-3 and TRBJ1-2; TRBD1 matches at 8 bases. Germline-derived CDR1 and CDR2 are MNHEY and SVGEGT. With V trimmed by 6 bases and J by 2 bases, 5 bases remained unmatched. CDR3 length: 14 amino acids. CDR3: CASRTTGANYGYTF. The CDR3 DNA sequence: TGTGCCAGCAGAACGACAGGGGCCAACTATGGCTACACCTTC.

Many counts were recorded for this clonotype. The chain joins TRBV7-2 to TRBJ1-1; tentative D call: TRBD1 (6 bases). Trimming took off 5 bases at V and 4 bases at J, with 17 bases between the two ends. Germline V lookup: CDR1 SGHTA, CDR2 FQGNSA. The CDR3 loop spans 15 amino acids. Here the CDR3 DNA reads TGTGCCAGCAGCCTTAAACAGGGATTGACCACTGAAGCTTTCTTT. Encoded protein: CASSLKQGLTTEAFF.

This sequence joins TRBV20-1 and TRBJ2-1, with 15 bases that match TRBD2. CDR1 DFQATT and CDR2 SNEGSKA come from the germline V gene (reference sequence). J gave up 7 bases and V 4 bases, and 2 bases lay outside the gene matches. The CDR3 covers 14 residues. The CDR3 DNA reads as TGCAGTGCTACCGGGACTAGCGGGAGGAATGAGCAGTTCTTC. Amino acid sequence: CSATGTSGRNEQFF.